One and the same sample provided the 20 T cell receptor beta chains below, sequenced in a study of OX40 agonist ivuxolimab in advanced cancers. Clones were read by immunoSEQ multiplex PCR, and TCRdb kept only the in-frame ones, dropping some. The sample holds roughly 100,000 clones, roughly 91% seen once. Here the sequenced sample was CD4+ or CD8+ T cells sorted from blood, taken in a trial of the OX40 agonist ivuxolimab. The receptors here all came from an adult with an advanced solid tumor such as melanoma, head and neck, liver or kidney cancer.

The chain recombines TRBV19 with TRBJ2-1, with 16 bases that match TRBD2. The CDR3 is made up of 19 amino acids. The germline V gene has CDR1 LNHDA and CDR2 SQIVND (reference sequence). The junction had 10 bases not matched to a gene; V was cut back by 5 bases and J by 3 bases. CDR3 amino acids: CASSRRGTSGRASYNEQFF. Written as DNA, the CDR3 is TGTGCCAGTAGTCGGAGAGGGACTAGCGGGAGGGCAAGCTACAATGAGCAGTTCTTC.

The chain couples TRBV11-3 to TRBJ1-1; D remains ambiguous. CDR3 size: 14 residues. The V end lost 5 bases, the J end lost 11 bases, and 21 bases lay between the germline ends. CDR1 is SGHNT, CDR2 YENEEA, per germline. The chain's CDR3 is CASSQGQARLRAFF. The CDR3 DNA is TGTGCCAGCAGCCAAGGGCAGGCCAGGCTCCGGGCTTTCTTT.

The chain links TRBV7-2 to TRBJ1-2; TRBD1 is a possible D gene (5 bases). The CDR3 loop spans 15 amino acids. Per the germline V gene, CDR1 is SGHTA and CDR2 is FQGNSA. V was trimmed by 4 bases and J by 4 bases, leaving 16 bases between them. CDR3 sequence reads: CASSSSGTATYGYTF. The CDR3 nucleotides read TGTGCCAGCAGCTCCTCCGGGACTGCAACCTATGGCTACACCTTC.

J is TRBJ2-1 and V is TRBV30, with TRBD2 matching over 7 bases. CDR3 length: 12 amino acids. Looked up from germline, CDR1 is GTSNPN and CDR2 is SVGIG (reference sequence). V trimming: 2 bases; J trimming: 6 bases; junction bases outside the gene matches: 1. CDR3 in DNA: TGTGCCTGGAGTCCGGGGGGCAATGAGCAGTTCTTC. Amino acids: CAWSPGGNEQFF.

CDR3 DNA: TGTGCCAGCAGTGAGGTTAGTTCTTACAATGAGCAGTTCTTC. Its protein product is CASSEVSSYNEQFF. This chain links TRBV6-1 with TRBJ2-1, with no clear D. The CDR3 is 14 amino acids. Trimming stripped 3 bases from V and 4 bases from J, with 10 bases between. Looked up from germline, CDR1 is MNHNS and CDR2 is SASEGT.

The V gene is TRBV2, the J gene TRBJ2-2; the D is unclear. The CDR3 has 14 amino acids. V was shortened by 4 bases and J by 1 base, with 7 bases between the two germline ends. From germline, CDR1 is SNHLY and CDR2 FYNNEI. The CDR3 region is CASSGNMNTGELFF. In nucleotides, the CDR3 is TGTGCCAGCAGTGGGAACATGAACACCGGGGAGCTGTTTTTT.

The chain joins TRBV7-9 to TRBJ2-7, with D hard to call. Trimming removed 2 bases at V and 0 bases at J, with 2 bases between. This CDR3 comprises 12 residues. Germline assignment: CDR1 SEHNR and CDR2 FQNEAQ (reference sequence). CDR3 bases: TGTGCCAGCAGCTTAAGCTCCTACGAGCAGTACTTC. Amino acids: CASSLSSYEQYF.

This clone came up once. The CDR3 nucleotides read TGCGCCAGCAGTCAATCCCAAGAGTTAGACATCCAAGAGACCCAGTACTTC. This gives the protein CASSQSQELDIQETQYF. This sequence joins TRBV23-1 and TRBJ2-5, with no clear D. TRBV23-1 has ORF status, its function being uncertain. The ends were cut back, 0 bases at V and 1 base at J, with 15 bases in the middle. The CDR3 is made up of 17 amino acids.

The chain has TRBV2 and TRBJ2-2; 7 bases are a match to TRBD1. The V gene's germline CDR1 is SNHLY and CDR2 FYNNEI. V lost 5 bases, J lost 0 bases, and 3 bases stayed unmatched. The CDR3 extends over 15 amino acids. The CDR3 loop is CASSRGQPNTGELFF. DNA for the CDR3: TGTGCCAGCAGTCGGGGACAGCCGAACACCGGGGAGCTGTTTTTT.

V gene TRBV5-5 combines with J gene TRBJ2-7; 7 bases map to TRBD1. The CDR3 is made up of 13 amino acids. The V and J ends lost 3 bases and 7 bases, in that order; junction bases with no gene match: 7. Germline V CDR1 and CDR2: SGHKS, YYEKEE (reference sequence). Written as DNA, the CDR3 is TGTGCCAGCAGCTGGAGACAGGGATTAGAGCAGTACTTC. It translates to CASSWRQGLEQYF. Together with reference TRBV5-5 and TRBJ2-7, the CDR3 gives the full variable domain: DAGVTQSPTHLIKTRGQQVTLRCSPISGHKSVSWYQQVLGQGPQFIFQYYEKEERGRGNFPDRFSARQFPNYSSELNVNALLLGDSALYLCASSWRQGLEQYFGPGTRLTVT.

The chain couples TRBV5-1 to TRBJ1-1; a weak D match, TRBD1 (6 bases). There are 15 residues in the CDR3. Germline V lookup: CDR1 SGHRS, CDR2 YFSETQ. The V end lost 4 bases, the J end lost 6 bases, and 19 bases lay between the germline ends. CDR3 bases: TGCGCCAGCAGCCCCCCGCGGGGGCGCGGGGCTGAAGCTTTCTTT. Translating it yields CASSPPRGRGAEAFF.

This clone was seen more than once but under ten times. The rearrangement joins TRBV5-1 to TRBJ2-5, with 8 bases aligning to TRBD1. Germline assignment: CDR1 SGHRS and CDR2 YFSETQ. The J segment lost 4 bases and the V segment lost 1 base, leaving 6 bases of the junction unmatched. The CDR3 is made up of 15 amino acids. CDR3 nucleotide sequence: TGCGCCAGCAGCTTGCGGCAGGGGGCGAGAGAGACCCAGTACTTC. It is translated as CASSLRQGARETQYF.

This rearrangement joins TRBV6-5 to TRBJ1-2; a weak D match, TRBD1 (5 bases). CDR1 MNHEY and CDR2 SVGAGI come from the germline V gene. V lost 10 bases and J lost 7, with 22 bases in between. CDR3 length: 14 amino acids. The CDR3 reads CATSGLSRVLGYTF. The CDR3 DNA sequence: TGTGCCACCAGCGGCCTAAGCAGGGTCCTTGGCTACACCTTC.

The chain employs TRBV7-9 and TRBJ1-2; D is perhaps TRBD1 (5 bases). The CDR3 covers 16 residues. Trimming took 6 bases from V and 5 from J, leaving 22 bases between them. Germline CDR1 is SEHNR and CDR2 is FQNEAQ (reference sequence). The CDR3: CASSYFQGPLGYGYTF. In DNA, the CDR3 is TGTGCCAGCAGTTATTTCCAGGGACCCCTTGGGTATGGCTACACCTTC.

The V gene is TRBV15, the J gene TRBJ2-7; D gene uncertain. The length of the CDR3 is 15 residues. Trimming pared 0 bases from V and 2 bases from J, leaving 11 bases between. In germline, CDR1 is LNHNV, CDR2 YYDKDF (reference sequence). CDR3 DNA: TGTGCCACCAGCAGAGATCCGGGCAGGACCTACGAGCAGTACTTC. Its translation: CATSRDPGRTYEQYF.

This clone appeared a few times. The chain combines TRBV4-1 with TRBJ2-1, with unresolved D. CDR1 is MGHRA and CDR2 is YSYEKL in the germline V gene. V dropped 1 base and J dropped 4 bases, with 11 bases sitting between them. The CDR3 runs to 15 residues. The CDR3 DNA reads as TGCGCCAGCAGCCAAGTGGGCCTCATTTACAATGAGCAGTTCTTC. This codes for CASSQVGLIYNEQFF.

The chain carries TRBV27 and TRBJ2-7; D is ambiguous. The ends were cut back, 6 bases at V and 2 bases at J, with 2 bases in the middle. Per the germline V gene, CDR1 is MNHEY and CDR2 is SMNVEV (reference sequence). The CDR3 sequence is 10 residues long. The CDR3 loop reads CASRTYEQYF. The CDR3 DNA reads as TGTGCCAGCAGAACCTACGAGCAGTACTTC.

The rearrangement uses TRBV11-3 and TRBJ2-5; 9 bases fit TRBD1. This CDR3 region has 15 residues. Germline CDR1 and CDR2: SGHNT and YENEEA. V shed 6 bases, J shed 1 base, and the junction held 6 bases outside the gene matches. Here the CDR3 DNA reads TGTGCCAGCAGTTTCAACAGGGGGCCCCAAGAGACCCAGTACTTC. This encodes CASSFNRGPQETQYF.

The rearrangement links TRBV11-2 to TRBJ2-5; 7 nucleotides line up with TRBD1. V shed 4 bases and J 5 bases; nucleotides not matched to a gene: 7. This CDR3 is 14 amino acids long. Germline V gene sequence: CDR1 SGHAT, CDR2 FQNNGV. CDR3 residues: CASSSYRGRETQYF. CDR3 in DNA: TGTGCCAGCAGCTCATACAGGGGCCGGGAGACCCAGTACTTC.

J is TRBJ1-4 and V is TRBV6-6; 11 bases map to TRBD1. J gave up 7 bases and V 2 bases, and 3 bases lay outside the gene matches. From germline, CDR1 is MNHNY and CDR2 SVGAGI (reference sequence). CDR3 length equals 15 residues. CDR3 sequence: CASSYPGQGVEKLFF. CDR3 bases: TGTGCCAGCAGTTACCCGGGACAGGGGGTTGAAAAACTGTTTTTT.